This TCR beta chain was sequenced during a study of T-cell reconstitution after alpha-beta-depleted transplantation in children. Study results and limitations: About two months after transplant, alpha-beta T cells reportedly came from several hundred expanded graft clones.

The sample holds many counts of this clonotype. Its antigen is still unknown. The CDR3 extends over 14 amino acids. Germline assignment: CDR1 SNHLY and CDR2 FYNNEI. V was shortened by 1 base and J by 0 bases, with 4 bases between the two germline ends. This sample's TCRbeta library carried unique molecular identifier barcodes. TCRdb recomputed calls from the PCR reads with MiXCR, one row per CDR3 protein. The data hold approximately 800,000 distinct CDR3 sequences, with roughly 15% observed a single time. V is TRBV2 and J is TRBJ2-4; D call uncertain. This sample comprised PBMCs, mostly from graft donor cells, obtained 360 days after TCRalphabeta/CD19-depleted stem cell transplant. The source of this sequence is a male patient aged 5 to 17 who had a stem cell transplant for acute lymphoblastic leukemia, so the T cells may come from the graft donor. The CDR3 loop reads CASSEGLAKNIQYF. CDR3 bases: TGTGCCAGCAGTGAAGGCCTAGCCAAAAACATTCAGTACTTC.